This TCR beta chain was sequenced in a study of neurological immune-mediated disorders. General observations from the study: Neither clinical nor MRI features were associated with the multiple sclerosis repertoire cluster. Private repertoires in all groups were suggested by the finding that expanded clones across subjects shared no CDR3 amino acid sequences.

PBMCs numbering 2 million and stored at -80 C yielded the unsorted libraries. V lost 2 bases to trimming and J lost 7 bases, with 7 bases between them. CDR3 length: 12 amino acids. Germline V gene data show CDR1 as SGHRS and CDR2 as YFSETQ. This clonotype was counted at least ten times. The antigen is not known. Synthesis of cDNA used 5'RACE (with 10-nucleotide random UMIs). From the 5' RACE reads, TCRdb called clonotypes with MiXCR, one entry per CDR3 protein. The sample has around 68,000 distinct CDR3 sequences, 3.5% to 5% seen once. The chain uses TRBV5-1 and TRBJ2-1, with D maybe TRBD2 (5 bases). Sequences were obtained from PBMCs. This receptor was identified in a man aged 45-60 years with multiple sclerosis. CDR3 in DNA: TGCGCCAGCAGCTTTGAGGGTAATGAGCAGTTCTTC. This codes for CASSFEGNEQFF.